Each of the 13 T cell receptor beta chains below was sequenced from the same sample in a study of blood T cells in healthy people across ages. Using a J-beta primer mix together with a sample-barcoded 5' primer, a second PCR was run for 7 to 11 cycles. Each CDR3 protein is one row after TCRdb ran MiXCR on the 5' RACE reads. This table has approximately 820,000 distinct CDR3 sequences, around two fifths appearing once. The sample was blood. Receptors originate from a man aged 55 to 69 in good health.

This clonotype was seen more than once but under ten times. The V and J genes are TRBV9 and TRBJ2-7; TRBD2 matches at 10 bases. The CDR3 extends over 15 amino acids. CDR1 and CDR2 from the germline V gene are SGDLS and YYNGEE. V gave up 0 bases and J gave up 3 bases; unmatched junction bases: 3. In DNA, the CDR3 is TGTGCCAGCAGCGTAGCTAGCGGGGGTTTCTACGAGCAGTACTTC. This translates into CASSVASGGFYEQYF.

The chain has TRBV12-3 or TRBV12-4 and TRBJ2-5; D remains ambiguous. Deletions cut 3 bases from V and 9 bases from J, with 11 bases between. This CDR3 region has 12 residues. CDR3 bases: TGTGCCAGCAGTTTCCCAGGTTCACCCCAGTACTTC. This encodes CASSFPGSPQYF.

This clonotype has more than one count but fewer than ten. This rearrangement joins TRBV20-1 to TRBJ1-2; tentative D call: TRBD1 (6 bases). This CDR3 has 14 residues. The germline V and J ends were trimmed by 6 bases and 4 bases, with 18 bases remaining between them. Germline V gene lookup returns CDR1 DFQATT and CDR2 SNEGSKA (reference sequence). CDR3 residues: CSATTGLVGYGYTF. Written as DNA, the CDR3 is TGCAGTGCAACGACAGGTCTAGTAGGCTATGGCTACACCTTC.

The CDR3 nucleotides are TGTGCCAGCAGCTTGGACCGGGGGCCTTACTACGAGCAGTACTTC. Its translation is CASSLDRGPYYEQYF. The V and J genes are TRBV5-4 and TRBJ2-7; D could derive from TRBD1 or TRBD2 (6 bases each). The germline V gene encodes CDR1 SGHNT and CDR2 YYREEE (reference sequence). This CDR3 has 15 residues. V was cut by 0 bases and J by 3 bases, with 13 bases left in between.

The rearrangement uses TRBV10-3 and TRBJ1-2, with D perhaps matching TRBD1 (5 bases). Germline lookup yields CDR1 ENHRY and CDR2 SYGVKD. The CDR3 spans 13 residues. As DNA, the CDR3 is TGTGCGACTACCGACAGAGCAAAATTCGGCTACACCTTC. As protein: CATTDRAKFGYTF.

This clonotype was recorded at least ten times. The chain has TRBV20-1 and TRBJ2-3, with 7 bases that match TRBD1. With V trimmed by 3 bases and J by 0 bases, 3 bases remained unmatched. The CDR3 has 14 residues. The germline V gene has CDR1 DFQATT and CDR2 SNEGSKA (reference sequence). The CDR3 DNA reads TGCAGTGCTAGGAAACAGGGGAGCACAGATACGCAGTATTTT. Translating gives CSARKQGSTDTQYF.

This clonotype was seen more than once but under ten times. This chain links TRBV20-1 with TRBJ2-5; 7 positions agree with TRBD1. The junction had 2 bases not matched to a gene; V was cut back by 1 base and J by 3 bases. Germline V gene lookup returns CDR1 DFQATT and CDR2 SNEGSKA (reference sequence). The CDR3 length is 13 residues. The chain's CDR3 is CSARVTGEETQYF. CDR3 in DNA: TGCAGTGCTAGAGTTACAGGGGAAGAGACCCAGTACTTC.

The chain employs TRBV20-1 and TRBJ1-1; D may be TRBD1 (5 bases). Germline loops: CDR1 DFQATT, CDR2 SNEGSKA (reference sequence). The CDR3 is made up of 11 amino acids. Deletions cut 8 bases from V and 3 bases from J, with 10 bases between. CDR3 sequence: CSPKQDTEAFF. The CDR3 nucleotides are TGCAGTCCGAAACAGGACACTGAAGCTTTCTTT.

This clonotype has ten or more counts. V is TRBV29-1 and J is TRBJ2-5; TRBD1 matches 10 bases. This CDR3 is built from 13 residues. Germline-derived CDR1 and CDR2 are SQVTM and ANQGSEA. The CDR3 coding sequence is TGCAGTCTACTGACAGGGGGCGGAGAGACCCAGTACTTC. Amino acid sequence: CSLLTGGGETQYF.

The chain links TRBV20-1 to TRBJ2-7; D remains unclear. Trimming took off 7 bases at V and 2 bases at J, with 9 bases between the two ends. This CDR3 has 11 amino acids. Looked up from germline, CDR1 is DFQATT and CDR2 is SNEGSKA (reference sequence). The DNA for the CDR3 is TGCAGTGGAGCCGAGACCTACGAGCAGTACTTC. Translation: CSGAETYEQYF.

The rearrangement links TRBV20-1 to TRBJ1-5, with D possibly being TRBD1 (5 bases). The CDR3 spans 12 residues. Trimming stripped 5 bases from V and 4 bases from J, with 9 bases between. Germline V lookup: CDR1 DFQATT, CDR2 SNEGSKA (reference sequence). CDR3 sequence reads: CSAQGLNQPQHF. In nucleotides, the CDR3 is TGCAGTGCTCAGGGTCTAAATCAGCCCCAGCATTTT.

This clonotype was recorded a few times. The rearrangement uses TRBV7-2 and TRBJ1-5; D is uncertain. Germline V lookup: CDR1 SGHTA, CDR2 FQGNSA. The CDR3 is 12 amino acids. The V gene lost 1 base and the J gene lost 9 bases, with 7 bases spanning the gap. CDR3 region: CASSLEGGPQHF. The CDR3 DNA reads TGTGCCAGCAGCTTAGAGGGCGGGCCCCAGCATTTT.

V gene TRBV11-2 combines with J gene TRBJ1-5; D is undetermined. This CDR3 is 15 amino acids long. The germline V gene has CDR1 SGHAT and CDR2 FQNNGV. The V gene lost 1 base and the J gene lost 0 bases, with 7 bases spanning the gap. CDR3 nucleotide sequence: TGTGCCAGCAGCTTAGGCCTCAGTAGCAATCAGCCCCAGCATTTT. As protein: CASSLGLSSNQPQHF.